These 8 T cell receptor beta chains originate from one sample sequenced in a study of shared clonotypes between healthy human individuals. TCRdb's copy holds only in-frame clones and misses some; the assay was immunoSEQ multiplex PCR. The repertoire holds approximately 1.9 million clones, with 93% as singletons. It was CD45RO-negative cells, positively selected for CCR7, that made up naive CD8 cells, with terminally differentiated effector memory CD45RA+ cells excluded. The sequencing input was naive CD8+ T cells from PBMCs. The receptors shown here come from a man between 18 and 29 years old in good health. Some clones in this sample may be carry-over from other donors' samples.

A remark on this clone: Distinct nucleotide sequences in the sample also encode this CDR3. The V call is TRBV9, the J call TRBJ1-1, with 7 nucleotides matching TRBD1. V lost 0 bases and J lost 4; bases outside the gene matches: 6. CDR1 is SGDLS and CDR2 is YYNGEE in the germline V gene. The CDR3 is made up of 15 amino acids. CDR3 sequence: CASSVGPTGRTEAFF. The CDR3 region has the DNA TGTGCCAGCAGCGTAGGTCCGACAGGGCGCACTGAAGCTTTCTTT.

This rearrangement joins TRBV10-3 to TRBJ1-3; D is unclear. The V end lost 3 bases, the J end lost 1 base, and 7 bases lay between the germline ends. This CDR3 has 14 residues. Germline V gives CDR1 ENHRY, CDR2 SYGVKD. CDR3 region: CAISDFQSGNTIYF. The DNA of the CDR3 is TGTGCCATCAGTGACTTTCAATCTGGAAACACCATATATTTT.

The CDR3 DNA reads TGTGCCAGCAGTCCGAATACGGGTCAAGAGACCCAGTACTTC. Residues: CASSPNTGQETQYF. The chain carries TRBV27 and TRBJ2-5; no reliable D call. Trimming removed 5 bases at V and 2 bases at J, with 12 bases between. Germline CDR1 reads MNHEY; CDR2 reads SMNVEV (reference sequence). The length of the CDR3 is 14 residues.

The chain is built from TRBV27 and TRBJ2-7; the D gene is possibly TRBD2 (5 bases). This CDR3 has 15 amino acids. CDR1 is MNHEY and CDR2 is SMNVEV in the germline V gene (reference sequence). V was pared by 5 bases and J by 3 bases, with 17 bases between. Here the CDR3 DNA reads TGTGCCAGCAGTACACTAGTAACCGGGGTCTACGAGCAGTACTTC. Its translation: CASSTLVTGVYEQYF.

The V gene is TRBV7-9, the J gene TRBJ2-5; 12 nucleotides line up with TRBD2. The ends lost 4 bases at V and 4 bases at J; junction bases unmatched: 4. The germline CDR1 and CDR2 sequences are SEHNR and FQNEAQ (reference sequence). This CDR3 has 15 amino acids. CDR3 DNA sequence: TGTGCCAGCAGCTGGGTACTAGCGGGAGGAGAGACCCAGTACTTC. It encodes CASSWVLAGGETQYF.

The chain links TRBV4-1 to TRBJ1-2; TRBD1 is a possible D gene (5 bases). CDR3 size: 15 residues. V was shortened by 1 base and J by 14 bases, with 23 bases between the two germline ends. Germline V gene lookup returns CDR1 MGHRA and CDR2 YSYEKL. Here the CDR3 DNA reads TGCGCCAGCAGCCAAGGATTGACAGTGTCTTCTATGAGGACCTTC. As protein: CASSQGLTVSSMRTF.

This rearrangement joins TRBV7-8 to TRBJ2-5; D might be TRBD1 (6 bases). Germline lookup yields CDR1 SGHVS and CDR2 FQNEAQ. This CDR3 contains 15 residues. Trimming stripped 1 base from V and 1 base from J, with 10 bases between. The CDR3 region has the DNA TGTGCCAGCAGCTTAGATAAGGGGGTCCAAGAGACCCAGTACTTC. It codes for CASSLDKGVQETQYF.

V and J are TRBV7-9 and TRBJ2-1; 10 bases are shared with TRBD1. The CDR3 has 15 residues. Germline CDR1 reads SEHNR; CDR2 reads FQNEAQ (reference sequence). J lost 9 bases, V lost 5 bases, and 10 bases had no gene match. CDR3 protein: CASSRDRGPTSEQFF. The CDR3 region has the DNA TGTGCCAGCAGCAGGGACAGGGGCCCGACATCTGAGCAGTTCTTC. Full variable domain (missing parts from reference TRBV7-9 and TRBJ2-1): DTGVSQNPRHKITKRGQNVTFRCDPISEHNRLYWYRQTLGQGPEFLTYFQNEAQLEKSRLLSDRFSAERPKGSFSTLEIQRTEQGDSAMYLCASSRDRGPTSEQFFGPGTRLTVL.